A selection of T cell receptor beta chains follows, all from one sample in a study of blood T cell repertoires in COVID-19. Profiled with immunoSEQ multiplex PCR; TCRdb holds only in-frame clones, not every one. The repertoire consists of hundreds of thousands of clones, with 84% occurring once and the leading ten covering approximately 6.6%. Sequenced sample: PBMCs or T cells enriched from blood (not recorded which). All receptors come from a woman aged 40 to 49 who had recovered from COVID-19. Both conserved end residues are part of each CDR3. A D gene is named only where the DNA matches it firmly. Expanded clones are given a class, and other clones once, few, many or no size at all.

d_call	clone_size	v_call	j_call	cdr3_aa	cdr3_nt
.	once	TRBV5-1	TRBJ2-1	CASTDVGVNEQFF	TGCGCCAGCACGGACGTCGGGGTCAATGAGCAGTTCTTC
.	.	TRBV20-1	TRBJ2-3	CRTATDTQYF	TGCAGGACAGCCACAGATACGCAGTATTTT
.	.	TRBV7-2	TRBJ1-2	CASSPALGGDYGYTF	TGTGCCAGCAGCCCCGCCCTGGGAGGGGACTATGGCTACACCTTC
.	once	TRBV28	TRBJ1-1	CASSLSQTPQAFF	TGTGCCAGCAGTTTAAGCCAGACACCCCAAGCTTTCTTT
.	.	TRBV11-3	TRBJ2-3	CASSLGGKTDTQYF	TGTGCCAGCAGCTTAGGCGGGAAAACAGATACGCAGTATTTT
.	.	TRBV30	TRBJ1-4	CAFRVATNEKLFF	TGTGCCTTCCGAGTTGCAACTAATGAAAAACTGTTTTTT
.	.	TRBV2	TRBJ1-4	CASSEGPLDEKLFF	TGTGCCAGCTCAGAGGGTCCGTTGGATGAAAAACTGTTTTTT
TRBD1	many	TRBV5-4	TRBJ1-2	CASSLQGAFGYTF	TGTGCCAGCAGCTTACAGGGGGCATTTGGCTACACCTTC
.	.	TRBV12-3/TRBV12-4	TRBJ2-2	CASGDSGTGELFF	TGTGCCAGCGGAGATAGTGGTACCGGGGAGCTGTTTTTT
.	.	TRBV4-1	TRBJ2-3	CASSTRTGTDTQYF	TGCGCCAGCAGCACCCGGACAGGCACAGATACGCAGTATTTT
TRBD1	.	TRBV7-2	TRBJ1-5	CASSTTGSNQPQHF	TGTGCCAGCAGCACGACAGGGAGTAATCAGCCCCAGCATTTT
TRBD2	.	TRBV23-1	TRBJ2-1	CASSQSSGREPKDNEQFF	TGCGCCAGCAGTCAAAGTAGCGGGAGGGAACCTAAGGACAATGAGCAGTTCTTC
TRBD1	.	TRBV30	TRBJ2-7	CAAGQGTYEQYF	TGTGCCGCGGGACAGGGAACCTACGAGCAGTACTTC
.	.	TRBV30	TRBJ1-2	CAWSWAAADYGYTF	TGTGCCTGGAGCTGGGCAGCGGCGGACTATGGCTACACCTTC
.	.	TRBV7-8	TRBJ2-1	CASSRGAPSVYNEQFF	TGTGCCAGCAGCCGAGGTGCGCCTAGCGTCTACAATGAGCAGTTCTTC
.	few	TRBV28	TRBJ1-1	CACRTGYSSTEAFF	TGTGCCTGCCGGACGGGGTATTCTTCCACTGAAGCTTTCTTT
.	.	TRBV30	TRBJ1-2	CAWGPKNGYGYTF	TGTGCCTGGGGGCCCAAGAACGGCTATGGCTACACCTTC
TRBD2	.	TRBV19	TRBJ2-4	CASSTSGSSGNIQYF	TGTGCCAGTAGTACTAGCGGGAGTTCAGGAAACATTCAGTACTTC
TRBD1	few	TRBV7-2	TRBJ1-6	CASSSGIGGASSPLHF	TGTGCCAGCAGCTCGGGCATAGGGGGCGCGAGTTCACCCCTCCACTTT
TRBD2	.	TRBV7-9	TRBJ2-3	CASSLGLAGTDTQYF	TGTGCCAGCAGCTTAGGACTAGCGGGCACAGATACGCAGTATTTT
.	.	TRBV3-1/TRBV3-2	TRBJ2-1	CASSQGGFEYEQFF	TGTGCCAGCAGCCAAGGTGGTTTCGAGTATGAGCAGTTCTTC
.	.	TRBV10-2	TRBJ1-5	CASSEQSNQPQHF	TGCGCCAGCAGTGAACAGAGCAATCAGCCCCAGCATTTT
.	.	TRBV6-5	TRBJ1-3	CASSSTGSMAGNTIYF	TGTGCCAGCAGTTCAACAGGGTCCATGGCGGGAAACACCATATATTTT
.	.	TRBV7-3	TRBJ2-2	CASSLQYGNTGELFF	TGTGCCAGCAGCTTACAATACGGGAACACCGGGGAGCTGTTTTTT
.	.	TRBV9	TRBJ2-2	CASSAGLGTSNTGELFF	TGTGCCAGCAGCGCGGGACTTGGGACTTCGAACACCGGGGAGCTGTTTTTT
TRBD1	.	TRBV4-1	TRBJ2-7	CASSPVTGVAREQYF	TGCGCCAGCAGCCCCGTGACAGGGGTAGCCCGCGAGCAGTACTTC
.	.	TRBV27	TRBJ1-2	CASSLYRTYGYTF	TGTGCCAGCAGTTTATACAGAACCTATGGCTACACCTTC
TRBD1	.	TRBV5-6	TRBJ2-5	CASSLGTGVQETQYF	TGTGCCAGCAGCTTGGGCACAGGGGTCCAAGAGACCCAGTACTTC
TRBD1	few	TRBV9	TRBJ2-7	CASNRQGGYEQYF	TGTGCCAGCAACCGACAGGGCGGCTACGAGCAGTACTTC
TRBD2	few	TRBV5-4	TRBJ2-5	CASSPRAGAETQYF	TGTGCCAGCAGCCCTAGAGCGGGGGCAGAGACCCAGTACTTC